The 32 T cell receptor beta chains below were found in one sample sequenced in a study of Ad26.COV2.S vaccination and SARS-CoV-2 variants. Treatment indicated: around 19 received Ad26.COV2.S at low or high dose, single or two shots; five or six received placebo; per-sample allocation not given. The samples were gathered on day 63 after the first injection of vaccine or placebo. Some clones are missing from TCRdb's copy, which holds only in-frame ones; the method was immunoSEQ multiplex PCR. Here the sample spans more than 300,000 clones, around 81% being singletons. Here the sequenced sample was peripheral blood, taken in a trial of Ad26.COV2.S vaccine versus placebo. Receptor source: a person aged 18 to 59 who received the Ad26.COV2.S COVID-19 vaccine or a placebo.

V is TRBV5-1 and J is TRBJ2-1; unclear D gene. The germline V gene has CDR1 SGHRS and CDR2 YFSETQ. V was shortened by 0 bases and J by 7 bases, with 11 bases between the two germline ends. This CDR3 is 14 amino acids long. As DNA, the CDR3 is TGCGCCAGCAGCTTGGTTCAGGTTAAAAATGAGCAGTTCTTC. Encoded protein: CASSLVQVKNEQFF.

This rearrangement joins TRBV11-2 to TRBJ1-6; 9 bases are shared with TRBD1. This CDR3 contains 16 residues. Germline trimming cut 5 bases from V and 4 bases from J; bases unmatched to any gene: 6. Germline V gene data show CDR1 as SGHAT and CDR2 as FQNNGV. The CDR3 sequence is CASSLDRGDYNSPLHF. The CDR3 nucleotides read TGTGCCAGCAGCCTTGACAGGGGGGATTATAATTCACCCCTCCACTTT.

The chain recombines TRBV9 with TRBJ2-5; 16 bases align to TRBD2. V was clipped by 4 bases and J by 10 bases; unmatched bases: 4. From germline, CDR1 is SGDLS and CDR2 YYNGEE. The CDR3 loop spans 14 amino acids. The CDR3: CASSSGTSGGVQYF. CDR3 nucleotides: TGTGCCAGCAGCTCCGGGACTAGCGGGGGGGTCCAGTACTTC.

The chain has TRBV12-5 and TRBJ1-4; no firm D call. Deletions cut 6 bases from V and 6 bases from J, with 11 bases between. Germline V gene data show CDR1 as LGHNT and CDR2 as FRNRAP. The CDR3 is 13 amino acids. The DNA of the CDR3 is TGTGCTAGTGGACCCGGGAACTATGAAAAACTGTTTTTT. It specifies CASGPGNYEKLFF.

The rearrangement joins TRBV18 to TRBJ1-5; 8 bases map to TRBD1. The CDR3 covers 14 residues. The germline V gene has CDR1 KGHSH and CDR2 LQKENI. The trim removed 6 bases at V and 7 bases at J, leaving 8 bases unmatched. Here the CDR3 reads CASSPTGGSQPQHF. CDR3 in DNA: TGTGCCAGCTCGCCTACAGGGGGTTCCCAGCCCCAGCATTTT.

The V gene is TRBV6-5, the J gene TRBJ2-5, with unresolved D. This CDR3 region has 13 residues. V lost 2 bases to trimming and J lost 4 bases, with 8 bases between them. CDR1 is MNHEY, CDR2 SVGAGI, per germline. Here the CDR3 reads CASSYGARETQYF. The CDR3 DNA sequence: TGTGCCAGCAGTTACGGAGCAAGAGAGACCCAGTACTTC.

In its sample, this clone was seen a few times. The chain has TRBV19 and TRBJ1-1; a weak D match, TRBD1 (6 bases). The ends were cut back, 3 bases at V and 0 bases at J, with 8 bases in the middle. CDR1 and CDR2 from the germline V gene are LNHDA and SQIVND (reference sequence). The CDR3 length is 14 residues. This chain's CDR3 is CASSIHRVNTEAFF. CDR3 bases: TGTGCCAGTAGTATCCACAGGGTGAACACTGAAGCTTTCTTT. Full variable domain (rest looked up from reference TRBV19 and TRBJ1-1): DGGITQSPKYLFRKEGQNVTLSCEQNLNHDAMYWYRQDPGQGLRLIYYSQIVNDFQKGDIAEGYSVSREKKESFPLTVTSAQKNPTAFYLCASSIHRVNTEAFFGQGTRLTVV.

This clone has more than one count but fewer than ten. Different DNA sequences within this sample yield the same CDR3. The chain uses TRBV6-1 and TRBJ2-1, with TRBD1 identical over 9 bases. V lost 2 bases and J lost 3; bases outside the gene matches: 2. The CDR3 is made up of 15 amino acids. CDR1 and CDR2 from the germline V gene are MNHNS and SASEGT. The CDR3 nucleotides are TGTGCCAGCAGTGAACTGACAGGGGGCTACAATGAGCAGTTCTTC. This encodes CASSELTGGYNEQFF.

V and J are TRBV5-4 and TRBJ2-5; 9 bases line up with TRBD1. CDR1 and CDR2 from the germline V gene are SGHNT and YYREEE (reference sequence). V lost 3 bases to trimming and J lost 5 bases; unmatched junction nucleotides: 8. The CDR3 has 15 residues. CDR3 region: CASSYRTGAGETQYF. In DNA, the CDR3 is TGTGCCAGCAGCTACCGGACAGGGGCGGGGGAGACCCAGTACTTC.

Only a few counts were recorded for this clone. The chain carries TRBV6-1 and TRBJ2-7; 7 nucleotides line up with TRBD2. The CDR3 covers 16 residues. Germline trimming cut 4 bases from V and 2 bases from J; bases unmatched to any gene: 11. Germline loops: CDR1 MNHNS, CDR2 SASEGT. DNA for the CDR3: TGTGCCAGCAGTGCGTCGTCCGTGGGGGGGGCCTACGAGCAGTACTTC. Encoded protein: CASSASSVGGAYEQYF.

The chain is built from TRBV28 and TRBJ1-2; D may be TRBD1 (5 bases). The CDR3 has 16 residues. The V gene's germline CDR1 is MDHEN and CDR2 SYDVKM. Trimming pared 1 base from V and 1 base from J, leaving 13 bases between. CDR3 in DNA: TGTGCCAGCAGTTTATCTATCCAGGGCTTTAACTATGGCTACACCTTC. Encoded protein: CASSLSIQGFNYGYTF.

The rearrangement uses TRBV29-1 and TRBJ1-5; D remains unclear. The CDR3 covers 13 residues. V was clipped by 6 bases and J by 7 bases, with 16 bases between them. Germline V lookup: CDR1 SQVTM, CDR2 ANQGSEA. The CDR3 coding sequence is TGCAGCGTGGTCCCAGGCGGTGGGCAGCCCCAGCATTTT. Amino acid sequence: CSVVPGGGQPQHF.

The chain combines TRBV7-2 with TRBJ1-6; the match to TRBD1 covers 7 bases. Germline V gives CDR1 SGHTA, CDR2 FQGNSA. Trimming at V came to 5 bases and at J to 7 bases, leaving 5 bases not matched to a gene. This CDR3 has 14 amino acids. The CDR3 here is CASSLRQGNSPLHF. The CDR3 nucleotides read TGTGCCAGCAGCCTAAGACAGGGCAATTCACCCCTCCACTTT. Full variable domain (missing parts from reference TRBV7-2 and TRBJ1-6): GAGVSQSPSNKVTEKGKDVELRCDPISGHTALYWYRQSLGQGLEFLIYFQGNSAPDKSGLPSDRFSAERTGGSVSTLTIQRTQQEDSAVYLCASSLRQGNSPLHFGNGTRLTVT.

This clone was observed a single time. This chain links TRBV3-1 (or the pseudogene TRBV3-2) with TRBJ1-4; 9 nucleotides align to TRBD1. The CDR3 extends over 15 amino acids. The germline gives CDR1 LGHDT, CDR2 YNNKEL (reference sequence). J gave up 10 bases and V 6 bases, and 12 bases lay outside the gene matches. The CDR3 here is CASSYGGQGLGKLFF. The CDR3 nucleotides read TGTGCCAGCAGTTACGGGGGACAGGGCCTGGGAAAACTGTTTTTT.

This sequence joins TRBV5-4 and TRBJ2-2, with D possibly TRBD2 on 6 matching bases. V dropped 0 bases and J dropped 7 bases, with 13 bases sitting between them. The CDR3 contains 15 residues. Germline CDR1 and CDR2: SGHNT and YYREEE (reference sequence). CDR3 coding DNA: TGTGCCAGCAGCTTGGTCCCGGGGGAGGTCGGGGAGCTGTTTTTT. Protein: CASSLVPGEVGELFF.

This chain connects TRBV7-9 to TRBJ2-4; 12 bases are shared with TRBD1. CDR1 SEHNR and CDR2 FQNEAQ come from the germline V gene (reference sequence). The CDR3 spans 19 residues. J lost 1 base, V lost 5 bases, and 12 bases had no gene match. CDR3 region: CASSPAGTGGIRAKNIQYF. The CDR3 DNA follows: TGTGCCAGCAGCCCCGCTGGGACAGGGGGCATTAGGGCCAAAAACATTCAGTACTTC.

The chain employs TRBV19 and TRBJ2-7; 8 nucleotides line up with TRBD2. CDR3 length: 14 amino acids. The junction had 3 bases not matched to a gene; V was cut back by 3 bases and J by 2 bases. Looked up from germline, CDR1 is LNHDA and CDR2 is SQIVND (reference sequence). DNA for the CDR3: TGTGCCAGTAGTATCGGGGGGGAAACCTACGAGCAGTACTTC. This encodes CASSIGGETYEQYF.

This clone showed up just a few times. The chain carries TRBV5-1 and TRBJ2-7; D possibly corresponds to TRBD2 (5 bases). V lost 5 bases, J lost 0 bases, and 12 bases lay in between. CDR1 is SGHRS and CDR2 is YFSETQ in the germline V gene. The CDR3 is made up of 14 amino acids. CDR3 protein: CASSRGADSYEQYF. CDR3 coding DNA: TGCGCCAGCAGTCGGGGTGCAGACTCCTACGAGCAGTACTTC. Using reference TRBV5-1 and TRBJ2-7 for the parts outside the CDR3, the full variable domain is KAGVTQTPRYLIKTRGQQVTLSCSPISGHRSVSWYQQTPGQGLQFLFEYFSETQRNKGNFPGRFSGRQFSNSRSEMNVSTLELGDSALYLCASSRGADSYEQYFGPGTRLTVT.

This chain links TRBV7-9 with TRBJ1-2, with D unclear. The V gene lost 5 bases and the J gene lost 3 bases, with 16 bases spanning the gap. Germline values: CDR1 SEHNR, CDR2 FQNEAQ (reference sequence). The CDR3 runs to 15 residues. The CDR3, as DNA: TGTGCCAGCAGCCATAACCGACCGGTACACTATGGCTACACCTTC. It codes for CASSHNRPVHYGYTF.

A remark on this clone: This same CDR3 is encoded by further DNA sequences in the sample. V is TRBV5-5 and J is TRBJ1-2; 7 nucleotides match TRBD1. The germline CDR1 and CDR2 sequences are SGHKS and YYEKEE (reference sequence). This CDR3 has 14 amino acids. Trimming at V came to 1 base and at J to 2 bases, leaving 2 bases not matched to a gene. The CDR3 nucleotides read TGTGCCAGCAGCTTGTCAGGGGGGAACTATGGCTACACCTTC. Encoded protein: CASSLSGGNYGYTF. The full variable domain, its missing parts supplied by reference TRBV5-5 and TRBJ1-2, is DAGVTQSPTHLIKTRGQQVTLRCSPISGHKSVSWYQQVLGQGPQFIFQYYEKEERGRGNFPDRFSARQFPNYSSELNVNALLLGDSALYLCASSLSGGNYGYTFGSGTRLTVV.

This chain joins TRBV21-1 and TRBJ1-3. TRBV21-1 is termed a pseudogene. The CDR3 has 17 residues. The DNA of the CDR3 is TGTGCCAGCAGCAAAGAGGGGGGTGCCAACTCTGGAAACACCATATATTTT. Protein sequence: CASSKEGGANSGNTIYF.

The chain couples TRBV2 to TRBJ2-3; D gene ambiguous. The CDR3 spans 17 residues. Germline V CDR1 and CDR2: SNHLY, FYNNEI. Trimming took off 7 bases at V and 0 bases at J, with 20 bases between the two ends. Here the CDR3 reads CASTKAETVLSTDTQYF. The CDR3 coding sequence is TGTGCCAGCACGAAGGCTGAGACTGTTCTTAGCACAGATACGCAGTATTTT.

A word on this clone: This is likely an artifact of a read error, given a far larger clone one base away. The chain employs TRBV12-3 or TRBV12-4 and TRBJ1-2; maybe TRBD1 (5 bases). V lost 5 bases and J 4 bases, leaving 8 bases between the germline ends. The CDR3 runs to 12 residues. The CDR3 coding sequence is TGTGCCAGCAGTACCGGGGGCTATGGCTACACCTTC. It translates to CASSTGGYGYTF.

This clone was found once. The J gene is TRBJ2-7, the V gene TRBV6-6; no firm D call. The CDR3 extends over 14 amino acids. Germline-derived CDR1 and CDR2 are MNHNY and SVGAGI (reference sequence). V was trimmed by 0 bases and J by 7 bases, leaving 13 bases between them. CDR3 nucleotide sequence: TGTGCCAGCAGTTACTCGACTCCCGGAAGGGAGCAGTACTTC. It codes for CASSYSTPGREQYF.

CDR3 region: CASRFRVNYGYTF. In nucleotides, the CDR3 is TGTGCCAGCAGATTCAGGGTTAACTATGGCTACACCTTC. The chain is built from TRBV27 and TRBJ1-2, with a possible D match to TRBD1 (5 bases). The germline CDR1 and CDR2 sequences are MNHEY and SMNVEV (reference sequence). The V end was cut by 6 bases, the J end by 1 base, with 9 bases between. The CDR3 has 13 amino acids.

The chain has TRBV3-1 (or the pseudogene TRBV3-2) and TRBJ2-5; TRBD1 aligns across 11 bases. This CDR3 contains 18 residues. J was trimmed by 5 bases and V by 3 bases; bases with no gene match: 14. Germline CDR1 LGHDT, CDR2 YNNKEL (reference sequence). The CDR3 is CASSHAPGTGGEGETQYF. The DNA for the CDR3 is TGTGCCAGCAGCCACGCGCCCGGGACAGGGGGGGAGGGGGAGACCCAGTACTTC.

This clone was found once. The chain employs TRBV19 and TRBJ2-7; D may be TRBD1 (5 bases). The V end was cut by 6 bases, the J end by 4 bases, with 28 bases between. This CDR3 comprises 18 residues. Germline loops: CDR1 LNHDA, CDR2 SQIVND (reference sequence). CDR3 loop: CASRTTVQGGDKGYEQYF. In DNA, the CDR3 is TGTGCCAGTAGGACGACAGTCCAAGGTGGGGATAAAGGATACGAGCAGTACTTC.

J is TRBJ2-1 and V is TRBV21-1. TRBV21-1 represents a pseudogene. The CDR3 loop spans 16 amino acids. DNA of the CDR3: TGTGCCAGCACCAAGAGACGAAAAGGGCGAAGCAATGAGCAGTTCTTC. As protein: CASTKRRKGRSNEQFF.

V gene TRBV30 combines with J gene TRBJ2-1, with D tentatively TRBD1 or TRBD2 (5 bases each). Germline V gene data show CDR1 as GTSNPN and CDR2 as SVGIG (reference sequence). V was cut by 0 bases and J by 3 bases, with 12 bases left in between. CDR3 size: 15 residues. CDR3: CAWSVNGGNYNEQFF. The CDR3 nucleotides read TGTGCCTGGAGTGTGAATGGGGGTAACTACAATGAGCAGTTCTTC.

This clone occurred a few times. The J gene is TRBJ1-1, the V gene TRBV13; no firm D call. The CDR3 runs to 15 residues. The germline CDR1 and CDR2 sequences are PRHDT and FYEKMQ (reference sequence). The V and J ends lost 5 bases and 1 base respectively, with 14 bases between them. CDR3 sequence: CASSGPDGKNTEAFF. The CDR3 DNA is TGTGCCAGCAGCGGCCCCGACGGGAAGAACACTGAAGCTTTCTTT.

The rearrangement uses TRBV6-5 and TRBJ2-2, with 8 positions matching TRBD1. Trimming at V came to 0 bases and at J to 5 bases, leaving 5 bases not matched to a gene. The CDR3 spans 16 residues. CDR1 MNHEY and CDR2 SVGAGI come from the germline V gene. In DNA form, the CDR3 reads TGTGCCAGCAGTTACTCGGGCAGGGGGCGTACCGGGGAGCTGTTTTTT. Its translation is CASSYSGRGRTGELFF.

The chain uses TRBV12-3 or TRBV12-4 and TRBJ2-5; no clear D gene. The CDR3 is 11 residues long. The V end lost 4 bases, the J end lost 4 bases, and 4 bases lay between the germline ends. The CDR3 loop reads CASSYSETQYF. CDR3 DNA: TGTGCCAGCAGTTATTCAGAGACCCAGTACTTC.